The present T cell receptor (beta chain) was sequenced within a study of blood T cells in healthy people across ages. For the second PCR, which ran for about 7 to 11 cycles, a sample-barcoded 5' primer and a J-beta primer mix were used. TCRdb passed the 5' RACE reads through MiXCR, listing each CDR3 protein once. There are roughly 830,000 distinct CDR3 sequences in the sample; roughly 60% occur only once, and 28% lies in the top ten. Total RNA was isolated from each sample in quantities of at least 6 micrograms. Germline values: CDR1 DFQATT, CDR2 SNEGSKA (reference sequence). This CDR3 region has 10 residues. Deletions cut 2 bases from V and 9 bases from J, with 5 bases between.

The chain links TRBV20-1 to TRBJ2-1; no firm D call. The sample comprised blood. The TCR sequence derives from a man aged 30-40 years in good health. The CDR3 region is CSARSSEQFF. The CDR3 nucleotides are TGCAGTGCTAGAAGCAGTGAGCAGTTCTTC.